Each of the 32 T cell receptor beta chains below was sequenced from the same sample in a study of shared clonotypes between healthy human individuals. Generated by immunoSEQ multiplex PCR, the TCRdb table keeps only in-frame clones and is missing some. The table records around 430,000 clones, roughly 83% of them present only once. Sequences were obtained from PBMCs. All receptors come from a woman between 40 and 50 years old in good health. Some clones in this sample may be carry-over from other donors' samples.

This chain connects TRBV5-1 to TRBJ2-3; D might be TRBD2 (5 bases). There are 13 residues in the CDR3. Between the trimmed V and J ends, which lost 4 bases and 4 bases, there was a span of 10 bases. Germline CDR1 SGHRS, CDR2 YFSETQ. DNA of the CDR3: TGCGCCAGCAGCGCCGGACTCGCAGATACGCAGTATTTT. The encoded protein is CASSAGLADTQYF.

The chain employs TRBV2 and TRBJ2-3; D possibly corresponds to TRBD2 (5 bases). The germline CDR1 and CDR2 sequences are SNHLY and FYNNEI. The CDR3 has 11 amino acids. V gave up 5 bases and J gave up 6 bases, with 6 bases separating them. The CDR3 DNA reads TGTGCCAGCAGTTGGAGGGATACGCAGTATTTT. This sequence encodes CASSWRDTQYF.

The chain links TRBV7-9 to TRBJ1-2; TRBD1 matches at 8 bases. The J segment lost 7 bases and the V segment lost 2 bases, leaving 9 bases of the junction unmatched. From germline, CDR1 is SEHNR and CDR2 FQNEAQ (reference sequence). The CDR3 runs 15 residues. CDR3 loop: CASSLSPQGAGGYTF. CDR3 coding DNA: TGTGCCAGCAGCTTAAGTCCTCAGGGGGCCGGTGGCTACACCTTC.

The chain has TRBV18 and TRBJ1-2; D is possibly TRBD1 (6 bases). V lost 4 bases and J 7 bases, leaving 13 bases between the germline ends. There are 13 residues in the CDR3. CDR1 and CDR2 from the germline V gene are KGHSH and LQKENI. The CDR3 DNA sequence: TGTGCCAGCTCACACGAAACAGGGAGTGGCTACACCTTC. It yields the protein CASSHETGSGYTF.

This chain connects TRBV7-9 to TRBJ2-2; D could derive from TRBD1 or TRBD2 (5 bases each). The CDR3 runs 15 residues. V lost 6 bases and J lost 5, with 16 bases in between. CDR1 is SEHNR and CDR2 is FQNEAQ in the germline V gene (reference sequence). The CDR3 DNA reads as TGTGCCAGCAGTCCCCCGGGACGTGGTACCGGGGAGCTGTTTTTT. Translation gives CASSPPGRGTGELFF. Variable domain in full (rest from reference TRBV7-9 and TRBJ2-2): DTGVSQNPRHKITKRGQNVTFRCDPISEHNRLYWYRQTLGQGPEFLTYFQNEAQLEKSRLLSDRFSAERPKGSFSTLEIQRTEQGDSAMYLCASSPPGRGTGELFFGEGSRLTVL.

Remarks on this clone: A single base separates this from a much larger clone, so it may be a read error. The CDR3 DNA reads TGTGCCTTCACCGCCACCGGCTACGAGCAGTACTTC. It specifies CAFTATGYEQYF. V gene TRBV30 combines with J gene TRBJ2-7; no definite D call. The CDR3 extends over 12 amino acids. V lost 7 bases and J lost 3, with 13 bases in between. Germline CDR1 and CDR2: GTSNPN and SVGIG (reference sequence).

Only a few counts were recorded for this clone. The chain combines TRBV15 with TRBJ2-7, with 7 bases that match TRBD1. This CDR3 spans 15 amino acids. Germline V gives CDR1 LNHNV, CDR2 YYDKDF (reference sequence). V gave up 0 bases and J gave up 4 bases; unmatched junction bases: 6. The CDR3 bases are TGTGCCACCAGCAGAGATGAGGGACAGTTATACGAGCAGTACTTC. Protein product: CATSRDEGQLYEQYF.

The chain carries TRBV6-6 and TRBJ1-1; TRBD1 matches at 12 bases. V lost 4 bases, J lost 6 bases, and 6 bases stayed unmatched. CDR1 is MNHNY, CDR2 SVGAGI, per germline (reference sequence). CDR3 length equals 15 residues. CDR3 protein: CASSSPGDRGPEAFF. The CDR3 DNA sequence: TGTGCCAGCAGTTCCCCGGGGGACAGGGGGCCTGAAGCTTTCTTT.

The CDR3 region is CASSEQGGSYNEQFF. For the CDR3, the DNA is TGTGCCAGTAGTGAACAGGGTGGCTCCTACAATGAGCAGTTCTTC. The genes are TRBV19 and TRBJ2-1; weak D call: TRBD1 (6 bases). The V end was cut by 5 bases, the J end by 0 bases, with 11 bases between. The CDR3 runs to 15 residues. Germline CDR1 LNHDA, CDR2 SQIVND (reference sequence).

This sequence joins TRBV7-9 and TRBJ2-7, with 8 bases fitting TRBD1. Germline V gene data show CDR1 as SEHNR and CDR2 as FQNEAQ (reference sequence). The CDR3 loop spans 14 amino acids. The V and J ends lost 6 bases and 2 bases, in that order; junction bases with no gene match: 6. CDR3 coding DNA: TGTGCCAGCAGGCCCGGGACAGGCACCTACGAGCAGTACTTC. Its translation: CASRPGTGTYEQYF.

The chain carries TRBV7-3 and TRBJ2-7; 9 bases are a match to TRBD2. CDR1 and CDR2 (germline): SGHTA, FQGTGA. The V segment lost 1 base and the J segment 0 bases; nucleotides outside the gene matches: 4. The CDR3 loop spans 16 amino acids. CDR3 nucleotide sequence: TGTGCCAGCAGCTTAAATCCTAGCGGGGCCTCCTACGAGCAGTACTTC. It translates to CASSLNPSGASYEQYF.

V is TRBV7-3 and J is TRBJ2-2, with 10 bases lining up with TRBD2. This CDR3 has 17 residues. The ends lost 3 bases at V and 4 bases at J; junction bases unmatched: 8. Germline V gene lookup returns CDR1 SGHTA and CDR2 FQGTGA. The CDR3 region is CASSLVSGRAGTGELFF. CDR3 nucleotide sequence: TGTGCCAGCAGCTTGGTGAGCGGGAGGGCCGGCACCGGGGAGCTGTTTTTT.

The rearrangement uses TRBV7-9 and TRBJ2-3; 12 nucleotides match TRBD2. Trimming at V came to 5 bases and at J to 12 bases, leaving 6 bases not matched to a gene. The CDR3 contains 13 residues. Germline CDR1 and CDR2: SEHNR and FQNEAQ (reference sequence). The CDR3 region is CASSPGLAGFQYF. CDR3 DNA sequence: TGTGCCAGCAGCCCGGGACTAGCGGGCTTCCAGTATTTT.

The rearrangement uses TRBV6-5 and TRBJ1-1; D ambiguous. V lost 4 bases to trimming and J lost 0 bases, with 6 bases between them. Looked up from germline, CDR1 is MNHEY and CDR2 is SVGAGI. CDR3 length equals 13 residues. In nucleotides, the CDR3 is TGTGCCAGCAGTTCAACGTTGAACACTGAAGCTTTCTTT. Amino acid sequence: CASSSTLNTEAFF.

The chain uses TRBV28 and TRBJ1-4; D possibly corresponds to TRBD1 (6 bases). Germline V CDR1 and CDR2: MDHEN, SYDVKM. V was pared by 10 bases and J by 5 bases, with 14 bases between. The CDR3 is 13 residues long. This chain's CDR3 is CATGGHGNEKLFF. CDR3 sequence (DNA): TGTGCCACCGGGGGACACGGGAATGAAAAACTGTTTTTT.

The chain has TRBV29-1 and TRBJ2-1, with D unresolved. V shed 4 bases and J shed 5 bases, with 3 bases lying between them. Germline values: CDR1 SQVTM, CDR2 ANQGSEA. The CDR3 runs 10 residues. CDR3 bases: TGCAGCGTTGCGCACAATGAGCAGTTCTTC. Its protein product is CSVAHNEQFF.

The chain combines TRBV6-1 with TRBJ2-5; D is possibly TRBD1 or TRBD2 (5 bases each). The end of the DNA is better explained by TRBJ2-7, so the J call may be wrong. The CDR3 extends over 12 amino acids. The germline gives CDR1 MNHNS, CDR2 SASEGT. As DNA, the CDR3 is TGTGCCAGCGGGGACGTATCCTACGAGCAGTACTTC. Translating gives CASGDVSYEQYF.

The chain recombines TRBV19 with TRBJ1-1, with 12 bases identical to TRBD1. With 7 bases clipped from V and 5 bases from J, the junction kept 11 bases outside the gene matches. The CDR3 is made up of 16 amino acids. Per germline, CDR1 LNHDA and CDR2 SQIVND (reference sequence). The CDR3 DNA reads TGTGCCAGTACCCCCGGGACAGGGGGCAGAGCGACTGAAGCTTTCTTT. Amino acids: CASTPGTGGRATEAFF.

The chain has TRBV5-1 and TRBJ1-2; 9 nucleotides match TRBD1. The V gene's germline CDR1 is SGHRS and CDR2 YFSETQ. V trimming: 4 bases; J trimming: 6 bases; junction bases outside the gene matches: 7. This CDR3 has 14 amino acids. Here the CDR3 DNA reads TGCGCCAGCAGCCGCCGGACAGGGGATGATGGCTACACCTTC. Translation gives CASSRRTGDDGYTF.

The sample holds a few counts of this clone. This chain joins TRBV28 and TRBJ2-1, with 8 nucleotides matching TRBD1. Germline lookup yields CDR1 MDHEN and CDR2 SYDVKM. V shed 5 bases, J shed 7 bases, and the junction held 28 bases outside the gene matches. The CDR3 sequence is 21 residues long. CDR3 nucleotides: TGTGCCAGCAGTACCCCCCCAGGGGGCTTCCGGGAGTGGTATGCAAAGAATGAGCAGTTCTTC. It codes for CASSTPPGGFREWYAKNEQFF.

This clone was seen a single time. This chain connects TRBV5-4 to TRBJ2-7; tentative D call: TRBD2 (5 bases). Trimming took off 0 bases at V and 6 bases at J, with 7 bases between the two ends. Germline V lookup: CDR1 SGHNT, CDR2 YYREEE (reference sequence). The CDR3 totals 12 residues. CDR3 bases: TGTGCCAGCAGCTTGGTCGGAGGCGAGCAGTACTTC. Translating gives CASSLVGGEQYF. The variable domain in full, with the rest retrieved from reference TRBV5-4 and TRBJ2-7, is ETGVTQSPTHLIKTRGQQVTLRCSSQSGHNTVSWYQQALGQGPQFIFQYYREEENGRGNFPPRFSGLQFPNYSSELNVNALELDDSALYLCASSLVGGEQYFGPGTRLTVT.

The chain employs TRBV5-6 and TRBJ1-4, with 9 nucleotides matching TRBD1. This CDR3 contains 18 residues. J gave up 11 bases and V 4 bases, and 21 bases lay outside the gene matches. CDR1 and CDR2 from the germline V gene are SGHDT and YYEEEE. CDR3 amino acids: CASSDRTGTGSTRHKLFF. Here the CDR3 DNA reads TGTGCCAGCAGCGACCGGACCGGGACAGGGTCAACCCGTCATAAACTGTTTTTT.

This CDR3 reads CASSLISASTDTQYF. In DNA form, the CDR3 reads TGCGCCAGCAGCTTGATAAGCGCCAGCACAGATACGCAGTATTTT. This chain joins TRBV5-1 and TRBJ2-3; D remains ambiguous. CDR3 length: 15 residues. Trimming cost V 1 base and J 0 bases, with 9 bases left between them. CDR1 and CDR2 (germline): SGHRS, YFSETQ.

The gene calls are TRBV5-6 and TRBJ1-4; D remains ambiguous. Trimming cost V 4 bases and J 3 bases, with 10 bases left between them. The CDR3 length is 14 residues. The germline V gene has CDR1 SGHDT and CDR2 YYEEEE. In DNA form, the CDR3 reads TGTGCCAGCAGCCGATATAGGGCTAATGAAAAACTGTTTTTT. It codes for CASSRYRANEKLFF.

The gene calls are TRBV10-1 and TRBJ1-1; D may be TRBD1 (5 bases). V lost 1 base, J lost 1 base, and 10 bases lay in between. The CDR3 length is 15 residues. Germline V gene sequence: CDR1 WNHNN, CDR2 SYGVQD (reference sequence). The CDR3 sequence: CASSEWMGRNTEAFF. As DNA, the CDR3 is TGCGCCAGCAGTGAGTGGATGGGACGGAACACTGAAGCTTTCTTT.

V usage is TRBV18 and J usage is TRBJ2-5, with a possible D match to TRBD2 (6 bases). Per germline, CDR1 KGHSH and CDR2 LQKENI. The CDR3 totals 12 residues. V was clipped by 3 bases and J by 4 bases, with 6 bases between them. The CDR3 DNA reads TGTGCCAGCTCACCGGGGGGAGAGACCCAGTACTTC. Protein: CASSPGGETQYF.

The V call is TRBV19, the J call TRBJ2-2; 8 nucleotides agree with TRBD2. Per germline, CDR1 LNHDA and CDR2 SQIVND (reference sequence). V lost 6 bases, J lost 0 bases, and 3 bases stayed unmatched. This CDR3 has 15 amino acids. CDR3 protein: CASRVAGSNTGELFF. The CDR3 DNA follows: TGTGCCAGTAGGGTAGCGGGGTCGAACACCGGGGAGCTGTTTTTT.

This clone was observed a handful of times. The chain couples TRBV7-3 to TRBJ2-2, with D perhaps matching TRBD1 (6 bases). Germline V gene lookup returns CDR1 SGHTA and CDR2 FQGTGA. The V and J ends lost 5 bases and 5 bases respectively, with 12 bases between them. The CDR3 loop spans 14 amino acids. CDR3 loop: CASSPRQGTGELFF. In nucleotides, the CDR3 is TGTGCCAGCAGCCCCCGGCAGGGGACCGGGGAGCTGTTTTTT. Complete variable domain (other parts from reference TRBV7-3 and TRBJ2-2): GAGVSQTPSNKVTEKGKYVELRCDPISGHTALYWYRQSLGQGPEFLIYFQGTGAADDSGLPNDRFFAVRPEGSVSTLKIQRTERGDSAVYLCASSPRQGTGELFFGEGSRLTVL.

V gene TRBV7-9 combines with J gene TRBJ2-5; D call uncertain. The assigned J gene may be wrong: the sequence end matches TRBJ2-7 better. The CDR3 has 13 residues. From germline, CDR1 is SEHNR and CDR2 FQNEAQ (reference sequence). CDR3 amino acids: CASSLNGVYEQYF. The CDR3 DNA is TGTGCCAGCAGCCTGAATGGAGTCTACGAGCAGTACTTC.

This chain uses TRBV15 with TRBJ2-1, with D perhaps given as TRBD1 or TRBD2 (6 bases each). Trimming removed 5 bases from V and 2 bases from J, with 13 bases in between. Germline-derived CDR1 and CDR2 are LNHNV and YYDKDF (reference sequence). The CDR3 spans 15 residues. The CDR3 coding sequence is TGTGCCACCAGCCGAGGGGGGTCGACCTACAATGAGCAGTTCTTC. Protein product: CATSRGGSTYNEQFF.

This clone was detected only a few times. The V and J genes are TRBV6-5 and TRBJ2-5; D call uncertain. The germline gives CDR1 MNHEY, CDR2 SVGAGI. The V end lost 8 bases, the J end lost 5 bases, and 15 bases lay between the germline ends. This CDR3 is 13 amino acids long. CDR3 nucleotides: TGTGCCAGCCGAACCTTCTCTGCTGAGACCCAGTACTTC. Translation: CASRTFSAETQYF.

This chain uses TRBV6-5 with TRBJ1-2; D is perhaps TRBD1 (5 bases). From germline, CDR1 is MNHEY and CDR2 SVGAGI. With 7 bases removed from V and 4 bases from J, the gap between germline ends came to 13 bases. The CDR3 is 13 amino acids. The CDR3 loop is CASTSAGSYGYTF. The CDR3 DNA is TGTGCCAGCACCAGCGCAGGGAGCTATGGCTACACCTTC.